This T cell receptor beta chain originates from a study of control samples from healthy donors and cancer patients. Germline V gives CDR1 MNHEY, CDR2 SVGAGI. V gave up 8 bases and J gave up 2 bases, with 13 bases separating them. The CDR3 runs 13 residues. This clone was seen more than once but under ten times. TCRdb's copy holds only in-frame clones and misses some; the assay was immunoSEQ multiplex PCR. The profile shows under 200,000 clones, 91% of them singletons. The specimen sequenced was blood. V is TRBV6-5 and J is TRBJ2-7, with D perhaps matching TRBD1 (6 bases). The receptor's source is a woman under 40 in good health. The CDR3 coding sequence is TGTGCCAGCGAAACAGGGTCCACCTACGAGCAGTACTTC. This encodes CASETGSTYEQYF.